This is a list of T cell receptor beta chains from one sample in a study of T cell changes during pregnancy in multiple sclerosis. The repertoire was sequenced with immunoSEQ multiplex PCR; TCRdb's copy has only in-frame clones and lacks some. The sample yields 33,000 or so clones, 70% to 90% seen once. Sequenced material: CD8+ T cells from peripheral blood mononuclear cells, taken in the second trimester of pregnancy. The receptor source for this set is a female donor with multiple sclerosis, enrolled in a pregnancy study. Each CDR3 is given with its conserved first and last residue. D genes are given only for firm matches. A row's size may be missing; if present it is once, few, many or a size class.

TRBJ1-5	-	TRBV19	-	16	TGTGCCAGTAGTATTTCGCCGGGGGGAGGCAATCAGCCCCAGCATTTT	CASSISPGGGNQPQHF
TRBJ2-3	-	TRBV10-3	-	13	TGTGCCCACTTGGAAGGAGAAACAGATACGCAGTATTTT	CAHLEGETDTQYF
TRBJ1-1	-	TRBV6-6	-	15	TGTGCCAGCAGCCTACCGGAGGGGATGAACACTGAAGCTTTCTTT	CASSLPEGMNTEAFF
TRBJ2-7	TRBD2	TRBV7-6	-	15	TGTGCCAGCAGCCCTACAGCGACTAGCAGCTACGAGCAGTACTTC	CASSPTATSSYEQYF
TRBJ2-3	-	TRBV7-6	-	15	TGTGCCAGCAGCTTAGCTAGCGGCAAGACAGATACGCAGTATTTT	CASSLASGKTDTQYF
TRBJ1-4	TRBD1	TRBV15	many	16	TGTGCCACCAGCAGAGGACGACAGGGCGGTAATGAAAAACTGTTTTTT	CATSRGRQGGNEKLFF
TRBJ2-4	TRBD2	TRBV6-5	-	15	TGTGCCAGCAGTTACTCGCCGGGAGGCAAAAACATTCAGTACTTC	CASSYSPGGKNIQYF
TRBJ2-1	-	TRBV7-9	-	13	TGTGCCAGCAGCCTGGGTATGGGACTGGAGCAGTTCTTC	CASSLGMGLEQFF
TRBJ1-4	-	TRBV7-9	-	16	TGTGCCAGCAGCTTGAGGGAGTCCGCAACTAATGAAAAACTGTTTTTT	CASSLRESATNEKLFF
TRBJ1-2	-	TRBV7-7	-	16	TGTGCTAGCAGCACTAGCGGCAGGGATAGGTGGGAGGGCTACACCTTC	CASSTSGRDRWEGYTF
TRBJ1-1	TRBD1	TRBV2	few	12	TGTGCCAGCATTACAGGGGATTGGGTAGCTTTCTTT	CASITGDWVAFF
TRBJ2-7	-	TRBV28	-	14	TGTGCCAGCAGTCCTCTCCGGACAGTCACCGAGCAGTACTTC	CASSPLRTVTEQYF
TRBJ2-3	-	TRBV4-3	-	14	TGCGCCAGCAGCCAAGATCTTGGCACAGATACGCAGTATTTT	CASSQDLGTDTQYF
TRBJ2-3	-	TRBV15	-	13	TGTGCCACCAGGCCTACAGGGTCCGATACGCAGTATTTT	CATRPTGSDTQYF
TRBJ2-5	TRBD1	TRBV7-3	once	14	TGTGCCAGCAGCCAGACAGGGTACCAAGAGACCCAGTACTTC	CASSQTGYQETQYF
TRBJ2-7	TRBD1	TRBV11-3	-	14	TGTGCCAGCAGCCCGGACAGGGGGGCCTACGAGCAGTACTTC	CASSPDRGAYEQYF
TRBJ2-7	TRBD2	TRBV7-9	-	15	TGTGCCAGCAGCTTAGGGCTAGCGGGAGCCTACGAGCAGTACTTC	CASSLGLAGAYEQYF
TRBJ2-1	-	TRBV4-3	-	14	TGCGCCAGCAGCCAAGACAGGACCTACAATGAGCAGTTCTTC	CASSQDRTYNEQFF
TRBJ2-1	TRBD1	TRBV13	few	16	TGTGCCAGCAGCAAAACCGGGACAGGGGATTTGAATGAGCAGTTCTTC	CASSKTGTGDLNEQFF
TRBJ2-1	TRBD1	TRBV7-9	-	15	TGTGCCAGCAGCTTTCGGGACAGAGTATACAATGAGCAGTTCTTC	CASSFRDRVYNEQFF